These 12 T cell receptor beta chains came from one sample sequenced in a study of blood T cell repertoires in COVID-19. Sequenced by immunoSEQ multiplex PCR; TCRdb stores in-frame clones only, minus some. Here the sample spans over 150,000 clones, roughly 81% being singletons. Sequenced: peripheral blood. The receptor source for this set is an elderly woman with COVID-19, enrolled during active disease.

The CDR3 nucleotides are TGCGCCAGCAGCCAAGATGCGAGCTCCTACAATGAGCAGTTCTTC. It codes for CASSQDASSYNEQFF. The chain joins TRBV4-3 to TRBJ2-1, with D unresolved. Per the germline V gene, CDR1 is LGHNA and CDR2 is YSLEER. Trimming removed 0 bases from V and 0 bases from J, with 6 bases in between. CDR3 length: 15 amino acids.

J is TRBJ2-3 and V is TRBV2; TRBD2 aligns across 12 bases. CDR1 SNHLY and CDR2 FYNNEI come from the germline V gene. The J segment lost 12 bases and the V segment lost 6 bases, leaving 4 bases of the junction unmatched. The CDR3 consists of 12 residues. The CDR3 sequence is CASSGLAGYQYF. The CDR3 nucleotides read TGTGCCAGCAGCGGACTAGCGGGATACCAGTATTTT.

As concerns this clone: At one of its ends the junction is not consistent with the germline gene, which may arise from a read error. The chain recombines TRBV6-5 with TRBJ2-7, with D perhaps matching TRBD2 (6 bases). The CDR3 loop spans 14 amino acids. From germline, CDR1 is MNHEY and CDR2 SVGAGI. The CDR3 loop reads CATSSTGVPYEQYF. CDR3 DNA sequence: TGTGCCACCAGTAGTACGGGGGTCCCCTACGAGCAGTACTTC.

The genes are TRBV6-6 and TRBJ2-1, with 12 bases aligning to TRBD2. CDR3 length: 17 amino acids. Germline CDR1 MNHNY, CDR2 SVGAGI (reference sequence). The junction had 11 bases not matched to a gene; V was cut back by 5 bases and J by 6 bases. CDR3 residues: CASSHAPGLAGSNEQFF. CDR3 nucleotides: TGTGCCAGCAGTCACGCCCCAGGACTAGCGGGAAGCAATGAGCAGTTCTTC.

This chain links TRBV19 with TRBJ1-5; weak D call: TRBD1 (6 bases). The CDR3 has 13 residues. The germline V gene encodes CDR1 LNHDA and CDR2 SQIVND (reference sequence). The V gene lost 5 bases and the J gene lost 5 bases, with 10 bases spanning the gap. The CDR3 spells CASSRDKYQPQHF. In DNA, the CDR3 is TGTGCCAGTAGTCGGGACAAGTATCAGCCCCAGCATTTT.

The V and J genes are TRBV5-6 and TRBJ2-5, with TRBD2 matching 10 bases. The junction had 5 bases not matched to a gene; V was cut back by 5 bases and J by 4 bases. This CDR3 region has 14 residues. The germline gives CDR1 SGHDT, CDR2 YYEEEE. The CDR3 loop reads CASSGAGGGETQYF. For the CDR3, the DNA is TGTGCCAGCAGTGGAGCGGGAGGGGGAGAGACCCAGTACTTC.

This clone occurred once. V and J are TRBV5-4 and TRBJ2-2; 11 bases align to TRBD2. CDR3 length equals 14 residues. After removal of 5 bases from V and 5 bases from J, the junction contained 2 bases not matched to a gene. Germline V CDR1 and CDR2: SGHNT, YYREEE (reference sequence). CDR3 nucleotide sequence: TGTGCCAGCAGGCGACTAGCGGGGACCGGGGAGCTGTTTTTT. It codes for CASRRLAGTGELFF.

The rearrangement uses TRBV7-9 and TRBJ1-4; D is unresolved. Germline V gene sequence: CDR1 SEHNR, CDR2 FQNEAQ (reference sequence). Trimming took 7 bases from V and 10 from J, leaving 16 bases between them. This CDR3 spans 13 amino acids. The CDR3 DNA reads as TGTGCCAGCACCCTGGACTCAGTGGTAAAACTGTTTTTT. Its protein product is CASTLDSVVKLFF.

The J gene is TRBJ1-5, the V gene TRBV2; no firm D call. Per the germline V gene, CDR1 is SNHLY and CDR2 is FYNNEI. V was trimmed by 7 bases and J by 1 base, leaving 8 bases between them. The CDR3 is made up of 13 amino acids. CDR3 amino acids: CASTLQSNQPQHF. CDR3 coding DNA: TGTGCCAGCACTCTACAGAGCAATCAGCCCCAGCATTTT. Complete variable domain (other parts from reference TRBV2 and TRBJ1-5): EPEVTQTPSHQVTQMGQEVILRCVPISNHLYFYWYRQILGQKVEFLVSFYNNEISEKSEIFDDQFSVERPDGSNFTLKIRSTKLEDSAMYFCASTLQSNQPQHFGDGTRLSIL.

This clone occurred many times. V usage is TRBV1 and J usage is TRBJ1-1; the table gives TRBD1 as D, unverified against the DNA. TRBV1 is tagged as a pseudogene. This CDR3 region has 15 residues. The chain's CDR3 is CTSSQVHSTNTEAFF. The CDR3 bases are TGCACCAGCAGCCAAGTCCACAGCACAAACACTGAAGCTTTCTTT.

The chain has TRBV7-6 and TRBJ1-1, with D tentatively TRBD1 (5 bases). V was clipped by 5 bases and J by 1 base, with 11 bases between them. Germline CDR1 SGHVS, CDR2 FNYEAQ. The CDR3 covers 14 residues. The CDR3 reads CASSPAGENTEAFF. The CDR3, as DNA: TGTGCCAGCAGCCCTGCGGGGGAGAACACTGAAGCTTTCTTT.

V is TRBV11-3 and J is TRBJ2-7; 10 nucleotides agree with TRBD2. The CDR3 is 15 residues long. J gave up 3 bases and V 5 bases, and 7 bases lay outside the gene matches. Germline V CDR1 and CDR2: SGHNT, YENEEA. Here the CDR3 reads CASSSSGGRDYEQYF. The CDR3, as DNA: TGTGCCAGCAGCAGTAGCGGGGGGCGCGACTACGAGCAGTACTTC.